These T cell receptor beta chains were read from a single sample in a study of cytomegalovirus exposure and HLA in healthy donors. Generated by immunoSEQ multiplex PCR, the TCRdb table keeps only in-frame clones and is missing some. The sample shows roughly 150,000 clones, over 80% of them seen only once. The material sequenced was PBMCs. Receptors originate from a young woman in good health and CMV-seronegative. Both conserved end residues are trimmed from each CDR3. The size field is filled for only some rows; it gives once, few, many or a size class.

v_call clone_size cdr3_aa
TRBV10-3 NA AFGRGQDITGELF
TRBV6-1 NA ASIGSREQY
TRBV27 NA ASSRGWNGYT
TRBV4-1 NA ASSPKVGVHRGGYT
TRBV19 few ASSIAVSNQPQH
TRBV4-1 NA ASSLRQNEQF
TRBV4-1 NA ASSQGQGAGELF
TRBV7-6 NA ASSPEIQGSGYT
TRBV7-3 NA ASSLNSGGGGETQY
TRBV5-1 NA ASSLAEGAAGGYT
TRBV6-1 NA ASSSDQTSSGAF
TRBV2 NA ASRGAAYAQY
TRBV5-4 NA ASSLQPQDEQF
TRBV4-1 NA ASSHGQDYGYT
TRBV11-2 NA ASSSTHRGPQSNYGYT
TRBV19 few ASSLLGIPYEQY
TRBV7-9 few ASSYRDRPLMGNEKLF
TRBV27 NA ASSFTAPRTRETQY
TRBV18 NA ASSPPNRPTDTQY
TRBV2 once ASRNRDYEQY
TRBV7-3 NA ASSLGSWSEQY
TRBV7-3 NA ASWSGGAGELF
TRBV5-1 NA ASVGQGNTEAF
TRBV19 NA ASRENRDRVTEAF
TRBV5-1 NA ASSLVSGGAYNEQF
TRBV27 NA ASSRGTGNTEAF
TRBV28 NA ASGQPDRGYEQY
TRBV28 NA ASSFNKASGFSYHTQY
TRBV7-8 NA ASSPYTPEETQY
TRBV27 NA ASSSTPANTIY
TRBV5-1 NA ASSLGVAGALFNYGYT
TRBV7-2 NA ASSLGGHSNQRQH
TRBV5-1 NA ASSPGQSNSPLH
TRBV30 few AWSGAGSMNTEAF
TRBV7-2 NA ASSFTRGLTIY
TRBV5-1 NA ASSLAPGLAGAQSEQY
TRBV5-5 once ASSLSEPGGGGTEAF
TRBV2 NA ASSSTGDGAPLH
TRBV6-1 NA ASSVTGDQPQH
TRBV4-1 once ASSNPGVLSYEQY
TRBV4-2 NA ASSQDWSDEQF
TRBV7-9 NA SSSLARGYT
TRBV2 NA ASSETSGTHNEQF
TRBV5-4 NA ASSDGLGGYGYT
TRBV27 NA ASTGTGIMDTEAF
TRBV12-5 NA ASGEGMGQGWETQY
TRBV29-1 NA SVEGLNGIGNEQY
TRBV7-6 medium-sized ASSLADRGYANTEAF
TRBV9 NA ASSVERAGELF
TRBV18 NA ASSPLGTGDEQY
TRBV7-8 NA ASSPGTGELKTQY
TRBV5-1 few ASSLAGGNTEAF
TRBV2 NA ASSEEQGLGTEAF
TRBV11-2 NA ASSRRQGGNEQF
TRBV6-1 NA ASSELDRATNSPLH
TRBV7-2 NA ASSLYQKAF
TRBV6-1 NA ASSGQVPGLAGEETQY
TRBV28 NA ASSSDRIEAF
TRBV10-3 NA ATWADSSGNTIY
TRBV5-5 NA ASSSSGTVTFATNEKLF